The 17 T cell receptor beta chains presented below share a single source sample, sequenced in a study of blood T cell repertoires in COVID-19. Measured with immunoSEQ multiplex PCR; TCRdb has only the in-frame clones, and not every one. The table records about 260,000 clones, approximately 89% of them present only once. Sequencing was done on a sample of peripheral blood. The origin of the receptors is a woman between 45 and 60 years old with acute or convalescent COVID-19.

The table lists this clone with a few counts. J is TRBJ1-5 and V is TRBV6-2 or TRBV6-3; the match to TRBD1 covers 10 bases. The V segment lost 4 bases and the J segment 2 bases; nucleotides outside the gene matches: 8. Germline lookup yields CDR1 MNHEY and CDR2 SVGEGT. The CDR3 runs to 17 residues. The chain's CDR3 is CASSFYAGTGGNQPQHF. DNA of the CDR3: TGTGCCAGCAGTTTTTATGCCGGGACAGGGGGCAATCAGCCCCAGCATTTT.

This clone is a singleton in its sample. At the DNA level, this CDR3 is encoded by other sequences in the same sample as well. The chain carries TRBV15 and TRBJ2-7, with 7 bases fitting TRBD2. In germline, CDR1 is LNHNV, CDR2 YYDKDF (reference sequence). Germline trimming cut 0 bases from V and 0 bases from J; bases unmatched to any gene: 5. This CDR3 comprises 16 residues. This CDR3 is CATSRDLASGSYEQYF. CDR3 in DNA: TGTGCCACCAGCAGAGATCTTGCTAGCGGCTCCTACGAGCAGTACTTC.

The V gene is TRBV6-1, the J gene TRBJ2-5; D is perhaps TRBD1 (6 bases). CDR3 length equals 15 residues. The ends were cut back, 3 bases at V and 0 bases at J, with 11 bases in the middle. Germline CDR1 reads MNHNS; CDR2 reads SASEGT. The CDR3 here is CASSELGQYQETQYF. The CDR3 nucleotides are TGTGCCAGCAGTGAGCTCGGACAGTACCAAGAGACCCAGTACTTC.

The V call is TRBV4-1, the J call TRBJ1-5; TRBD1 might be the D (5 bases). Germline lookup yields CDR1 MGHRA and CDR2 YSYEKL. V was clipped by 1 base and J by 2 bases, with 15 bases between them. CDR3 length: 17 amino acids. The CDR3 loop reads CASSQGAGVGGNQPQHF. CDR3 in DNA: TGCGCCAGCAGCCAAGGCGCAGGAGTAGGGGGCAATCAGCCCCAGCATTTT.

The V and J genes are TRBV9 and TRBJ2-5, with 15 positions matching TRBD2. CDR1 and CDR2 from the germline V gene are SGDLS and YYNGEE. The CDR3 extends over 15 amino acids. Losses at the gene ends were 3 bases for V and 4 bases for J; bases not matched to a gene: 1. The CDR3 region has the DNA TGTGCCAGCAGCGGGGGACTAGCGGGAGGAGAGACCCAGTACTTC. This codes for CASSGGLAGGETQYF.

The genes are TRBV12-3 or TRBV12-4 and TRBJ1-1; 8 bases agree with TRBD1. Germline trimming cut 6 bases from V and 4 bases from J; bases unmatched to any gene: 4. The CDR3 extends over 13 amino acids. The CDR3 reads CASRPTGGTEAFF. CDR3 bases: TGTGCCAGCAGGCCAACAGGGGGCACTGAAGCTTTCTTT.

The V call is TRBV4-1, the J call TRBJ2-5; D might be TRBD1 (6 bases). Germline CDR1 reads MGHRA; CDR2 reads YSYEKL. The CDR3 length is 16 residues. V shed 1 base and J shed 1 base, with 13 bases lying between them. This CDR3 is CASSQVFGRGQETQYF. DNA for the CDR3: TGCGCCAGCAGCCAAGTGTTCGGCAGGGGCCAAGAGACCCAGTACTTC.

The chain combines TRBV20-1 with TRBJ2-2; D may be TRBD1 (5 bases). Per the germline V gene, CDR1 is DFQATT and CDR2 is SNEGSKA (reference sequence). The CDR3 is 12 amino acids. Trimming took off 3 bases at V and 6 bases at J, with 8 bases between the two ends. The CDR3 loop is CSASQGPGELFF. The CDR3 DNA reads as TGCAGTGCTAGTCAGGGCCCCGGGGAGCTGTTTTTT.

DNA of the CDR3: TGTGCCAGCAGACCGCCCAGGGGCTGGGGGTATGGCTACACCTTC. Translation: CASRPPRGWGYGYTF. J is TRBJ1-2 and V is TRBV2, with D possibly matching TRBD1 (6 bases). The germline CDR1 and CDR2 sequences are SNHLY and FYNNEI. This CDR3 spans 15 amino acids. The V end was cut by 6 bases, the J end by 5 bases, with 19 bases between.

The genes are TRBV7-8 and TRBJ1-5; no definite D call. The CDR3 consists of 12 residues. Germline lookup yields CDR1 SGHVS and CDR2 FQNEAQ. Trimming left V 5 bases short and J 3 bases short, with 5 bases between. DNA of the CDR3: TGTGCCAGCAGCCCCCACAATCAGCCCCAGCATTTT. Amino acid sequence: CASSPHNQPQHF.

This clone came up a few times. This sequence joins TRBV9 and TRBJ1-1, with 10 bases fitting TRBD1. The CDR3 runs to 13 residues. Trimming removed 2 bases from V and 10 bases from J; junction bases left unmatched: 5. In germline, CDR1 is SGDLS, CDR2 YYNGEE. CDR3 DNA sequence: TGTGCCAGCAGCGTGGGACAGGGGATTGGAGCTTTCTTT. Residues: CASSVGQGIGAFF.

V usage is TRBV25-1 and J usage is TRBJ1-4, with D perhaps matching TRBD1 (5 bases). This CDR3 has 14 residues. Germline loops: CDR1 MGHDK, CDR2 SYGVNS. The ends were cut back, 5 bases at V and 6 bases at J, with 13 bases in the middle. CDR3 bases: TGTGCCAGCAGTAAAACCTCAGGGTATGAAAAACTGTTTTTT. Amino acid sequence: CASSKTSGYEKLFF. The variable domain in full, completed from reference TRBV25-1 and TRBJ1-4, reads EADIYQTPRYLVIGTGKKITLECSQTMGHDKMYWYQQDPGMELHLIHYSYGVNSTEKGDLSSESTVSRIRTEHFPLTLESARPSHTSQYLCASSKTSGYEKLFFGSGTQLSVL.

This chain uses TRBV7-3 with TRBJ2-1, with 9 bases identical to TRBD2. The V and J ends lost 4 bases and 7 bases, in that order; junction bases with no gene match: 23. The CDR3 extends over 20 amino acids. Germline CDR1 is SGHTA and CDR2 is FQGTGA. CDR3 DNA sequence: TGTGCCAGCAGCTCCAGTAGGCGCTTAGGCGGGAGGGCCAGAGGGAATGAGCAGTTCTTC. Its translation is CASSSSRRLGGRARGNEQFF.

The CDR3 DNA follows: TGTGCCAGCAGCTTACAGGCCAGAGAGACCCAGTACTTC. This encodes CASSLQARETQYF. This chain connects TRBV7-3 to TRBJ2-5; no clear D. V was clipped by 2 bases and J by 4 bases, with 8 bases between them. The CDR3 length is 13 residues. Germline-derived CDR1 and CDR2 are SGHTA and FQGTGA.

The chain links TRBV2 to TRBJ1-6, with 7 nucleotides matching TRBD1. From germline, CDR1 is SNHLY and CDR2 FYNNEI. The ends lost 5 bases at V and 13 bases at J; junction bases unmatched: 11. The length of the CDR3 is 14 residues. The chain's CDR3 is CASSRDRAGAPLHF. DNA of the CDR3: TGTGCCAGCAGTCGAGACAGGGCAGGAGCGCCCCTCCACTTT.

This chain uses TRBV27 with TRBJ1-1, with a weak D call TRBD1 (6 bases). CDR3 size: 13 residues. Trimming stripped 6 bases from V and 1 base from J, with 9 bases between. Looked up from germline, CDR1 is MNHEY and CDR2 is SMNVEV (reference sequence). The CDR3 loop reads CASRGGWNTEAFF. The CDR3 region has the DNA TGTGCCAGCAGAGGGGGTTGGAACACTGAAGCTTTCTTT.

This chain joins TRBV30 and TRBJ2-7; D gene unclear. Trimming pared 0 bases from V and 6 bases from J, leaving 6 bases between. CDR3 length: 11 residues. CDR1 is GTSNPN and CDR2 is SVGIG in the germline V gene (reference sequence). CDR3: CAWSVFVEQYF. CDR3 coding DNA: TGTGCCTGGAGTGTCTTCGTCGAGCAGTACTTC.